Listed here are 15 T cell receptor beta chains from one sample, sequenced in a study of blood T cell repertoires in COVID-19. Here immunoSEQ multiplex PCR was the method, and the copy in TCRdb shows in-frame clones only, minus some. The profile shows around 300,000 clones, 88% of them singletons. The sequenced sample consisted of PBMCs or T cells enriched from blood (not recorded which). These receptors came from an older woman in a cohort exposed to, infected with or recovered from COVID-19 (not recorded which).

This chain links TRBV27 with TRBJ2-1; 7 bases align to TRBD2. V lost 4 bases to trimming and J lost 4 bases; unmatched junction nucleotides: 4. The germline V gene has CDR1 MNHEY and CDR2 SMNVEV (reference sequence). CDR3 length equals 14 residues. As DNA, the CDR3 is TGTGCCAGCAGTTCAAGGACTAGTTACAATGAGCAGTTCTTC. Its protein product is CASSSRTSYNEQFF.

CDR3 residues: CASSIRRSPSYEQYF. The CDR3 coding sequence is TGTGCCAGTAGTATAAGGAGGTCCCCATCCTACGAGCAGTACTTC. The J gene is TRBJ2-7, the V gene TRBV19; D is possibly TRBD2 (5 bases). Trimming took 2 bases from V and 1 from J, leaving 12 bases between them. Looked up from germline, CDR1 is LNHDA and CDR2 is SQIVND (reference sequence). This CDR3 contains 15 residues.

The chain uses TRBV5-1 and TRBJ2-3, with 10 nucleotides matching TRBD2. V trimming: 6 bases; J trimming: 0 bases; junction bases outside the gene matches: 4. The germline V gene encodes CDR1 SGHRS and CDR2 YFSETQ. CDR3 length: 15 amino acids. CDR3 protein: CASTLAGGSTDTQYF. CDR3 DNA: TGCGCCAGCACCTTAGCGGGAGGAAGCACAGATACGCAGTATTTT.

The count of this clone is one. The gene calls are TRBV5-1 and TRBJ2-2; no clear D. Germline CDR1 SGHRS, CDR2 YFSETQ. The V end lost 0 bases, the J end lost 1 base, and 7 bases lay between the germline ends. The CDR3 consists of 15 residues. For the CDR3, the DNA is TGCGCCAGCAGCTTGGTGGCTTTGAACACCGGGGAGCTGTTTTTT. Protein product: CASSLVALNTGELFF.

The chain carries TRBV6-5 and TRBJ2-1; 11 bases agree with TRBD1. The germline V gene has CDR1 MNHEY and CDR2 SVGAGI. Unmatched junction bases numbered 6, after V lost 7 bases and J lost 7 bases. This CDR3 region has 14 residues. The CDR3 DNA sequence: TGTGCCAGCATGAAGGACAGGGGGCGGAATGAGCAGTTCTTC. This translates into CASMKDRGRNEQFF.

The chain combines TRBV27 with TRBJ1-5, with D tentatively TRBD1 (5 bases). Between the trimmed V and J ends, which lost 2 bases and 7 bases, there was a span of 12 bases. Germline values: CDR1 MNHEY, CDR2 SMNVEV (reference sequence). This CDR3 has 14 residues. The CDR3 sequence: CASSLGPGEQPQHF. CDR3 in DNA: TGTGCCAGCAGTTTAGGCCCGGGGGAACAGCCCCAGCATTTT.

This CDR3 reads CATRTGQTNEKLFF. In DNA form, the CDR3 reads TGTGCCACCAGGACGGGACAGACTAATGAAAAACTGTTTTTT. The chain links TRBV15 to TRBJ1-4; 7 bases agree with TRBD1. J was trimmed by 2 bases and V by 6 bases; bases with no gene match: 3. The CDR3 contains 14 residues. Germline CDR1 reads LNHNV; CDR2 reads YYDKDF (reference sequence).

V and J are TRBV5-1 and TRBJ2-1, with TRBD2 matching over 7 bases. The CDR3 contains 14 residues. V lost 3 bases, J lost 4 bases, and 4 bases stayed unmatched. Germline V gene data show CDR1 as SGHRS and CDR2 as YFSETQ. CDR3 coding DNA: TGCGCCAGCAGCTCCACAGCGGGATACAATGAGCAGTTCTTC. It yields the protein CASSSTAGYNEQFF. The full variable domain, with the rest looked up from reference TRBV5-1 and TRBJ2-1, is KAGVTQTPRYLIKTRGQQVTLSCSPISGHRSVSWYQQTPGQGLQFLFEYFSETQRNKGNFPGRFSGRQFSNSRSEMNVSTLELGDSALYLCASSSTAGYNEQFFGPGTRLTVL.

The rearrangement uses TRBV6-5 and TRBJ1-2; possibly TRBD1 for D (6 bases). V lost 2 bases and J lost 6, with 10 bases in between. Germline CDR1 reads MNHEY; CDR2 reads SVGAGI. This CDR3 is built from 13 residues. CDR3 sequence reads: CASSYGGGDGYTF. The DNA for the CDR3 is TGTGCCAGCAGTTACGGGGGCGGAGATGGCTACACCTTC.

DNA of the CDR3: TGCAGCGTTGCCGACACTTCCTACGAGCAGTACTTC. It specifies CSVADTSYEQYF. The chain recombines TRBV29-1 with TRBJ2-7; D is ambiguous. Germline CDR1 and CDR2: SQVTM and ANQGSEA. V was clipped by 4 bases and J by 1 base, with 8 bases between them. There are 12 residues in the CDR3.

This clone was counted a few times. J is TRBJ1-3 and V is TRBV6-5; 7 bases align to TRBD1. The CDR3 covers 15 residues. Germline-derived CDR1 and CDR2 are MNHEY and SVGAGI. The V segment lost 6 bases and the J segment 0 bases; nucleotides outside the gene matches: 5. Here the CDR3 reads CASRERTGSGNTIYF. Here the CDR3 DNA reads TGTGCCAGCAGGGAGCGGACAGGCTCTGGAAACACCATATATTTT.

This chain connects TRBV25-1 to TRBJ1-1; D is unclear. Germline-derived CDR1 and CDR2 are MGHDK and SYGVNS. The CDR3 covers 14 residues. Trimming removed 4 bases from V and 1 base from J, with 10 bases in between. The CDR3, as DNA: TGTGCCAGCAGTGGGATCGGGGAGAACACTGAAGCTTTCTTT. Translating it yields CASSGIGENTEAFF.

This chain uses TRBV2 with TRBJ2-1; D gene uncertain. Germline V gene sequence: CDR1 SNHLY, CDR2 FYNNEI. Trimming stripped 4 bases from V and 10 bases from J, with 14 bases between. This CDR3 comprises 13 residues. The CDR3 DNA follows: TGTGCCAGCAGTGTGCAAGTATACTCCGAGCAGTTCTTC. Its protein is CASSVQVYSEQFF.

The V call is TRBV5-1, the J call TRBJ2-1; 8 bases match TRBD2. Germline trimming cut 4 bases from V and 4 bases from J; bases unmatched to any gene: 7. Germline V lookup: CDR1 SGHRS, CDR2 YFSETQ. CDR3 length equals 15 residues. In DNA form, the CDR3 reads TGCGCCAGCAGCCCGGGGACTAGTCGTTACAATGAGCAGTTCTTC. Translated: CASSPGTSRYNEQFF.

CDR3 DNA sequence: TGCAGCGTTGAAACGGGAGGGTACCAAGAGACCCAGTACTTC. It translates to CSVETGGYQETQYF. This rearrangement joins TRBV29-1 to TRBJ2-5; 8 bases line up with TRBD2. Looked up from germline, CDR1 is SQVTM and CDR2 is ANQGSEA. With 2 bases clipped from V and 0 bases from J, the junction kept 2 bases outside the gene matches. CDR3 length: 14 amino acids.